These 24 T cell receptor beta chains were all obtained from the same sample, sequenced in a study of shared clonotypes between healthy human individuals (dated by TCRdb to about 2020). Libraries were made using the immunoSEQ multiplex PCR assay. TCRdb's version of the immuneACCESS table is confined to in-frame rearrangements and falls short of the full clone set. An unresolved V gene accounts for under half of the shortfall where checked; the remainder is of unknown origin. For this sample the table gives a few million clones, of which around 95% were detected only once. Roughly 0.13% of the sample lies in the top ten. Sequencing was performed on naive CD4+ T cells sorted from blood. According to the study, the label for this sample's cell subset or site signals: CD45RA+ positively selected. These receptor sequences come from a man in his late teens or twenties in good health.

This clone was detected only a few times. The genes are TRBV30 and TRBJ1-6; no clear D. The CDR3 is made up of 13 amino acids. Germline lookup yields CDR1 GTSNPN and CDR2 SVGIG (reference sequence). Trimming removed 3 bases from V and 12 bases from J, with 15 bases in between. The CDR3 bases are TGTGCCTGGAGCTCAGCGGGGATTCAACCCCTCCACTTT. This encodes CAWSSAGIQPLHF.

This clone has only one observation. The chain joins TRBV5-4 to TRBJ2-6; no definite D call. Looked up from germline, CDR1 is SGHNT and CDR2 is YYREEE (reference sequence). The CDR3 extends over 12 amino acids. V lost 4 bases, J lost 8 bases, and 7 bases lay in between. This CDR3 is CASSPATNVLTF. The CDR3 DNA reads TGTGCCAGCAGCCCCGCCACCAACGTCCTGACTTTC.

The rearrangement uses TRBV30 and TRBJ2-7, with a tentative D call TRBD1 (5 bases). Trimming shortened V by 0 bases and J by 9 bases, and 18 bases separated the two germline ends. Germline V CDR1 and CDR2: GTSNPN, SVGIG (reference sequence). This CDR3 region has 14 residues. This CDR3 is CAWSVGGAPAGQYF. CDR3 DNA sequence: TGTGCCTGGAGTGTTGGTGGGGCCCCAGCAGGGCAGTACTTC.

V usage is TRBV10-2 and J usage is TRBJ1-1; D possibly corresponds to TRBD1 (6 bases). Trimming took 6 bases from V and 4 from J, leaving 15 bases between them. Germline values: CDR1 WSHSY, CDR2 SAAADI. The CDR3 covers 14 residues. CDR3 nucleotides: TGCGCCAGCAGGAGGGGGGGCAGGGTCACTGAAGCTTTCTTT. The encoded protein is CASRRGGRVTEAFF.

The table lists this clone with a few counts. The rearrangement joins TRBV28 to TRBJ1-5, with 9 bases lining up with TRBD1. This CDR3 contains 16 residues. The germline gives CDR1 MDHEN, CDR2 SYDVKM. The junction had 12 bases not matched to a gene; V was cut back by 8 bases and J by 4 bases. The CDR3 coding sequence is TGTGCCAGCTGCGACCCCGGACAGGGGCAGAATCAGCCCCAGCATTTT. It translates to CASCDPGQGQNQPQHF. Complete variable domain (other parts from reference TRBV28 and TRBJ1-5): DVKVTQSSRYLVKRTGEKVFLECVQDMDHENMFWYRQDPGLGLRLIYFSYDVKMKEKGDIPEGYSVSREKKERFSLILESASTNQTSMYLCASCDPGQGQNQPQHFGDGTRLSIL.

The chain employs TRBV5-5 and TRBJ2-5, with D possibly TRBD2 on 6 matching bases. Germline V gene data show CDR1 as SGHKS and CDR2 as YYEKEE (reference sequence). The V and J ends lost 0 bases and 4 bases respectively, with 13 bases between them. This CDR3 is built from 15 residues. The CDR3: CASSLVGLDVETQYF. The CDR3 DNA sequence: TGTGCCAGCAGCTTGGTGGGACTTGACGTAGAGACCCAGTACTTC. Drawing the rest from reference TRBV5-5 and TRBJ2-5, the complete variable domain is DAGVTQSPTHLIKTRGQQVTLRCSPISGHKSVSWYQQVLGQGPQFIFQYYEKEERGRGNFPDRFSARQFPNYSSELNVNALLLGDSALYLCASSLVGLDVETQYFGPGTRLLVL.

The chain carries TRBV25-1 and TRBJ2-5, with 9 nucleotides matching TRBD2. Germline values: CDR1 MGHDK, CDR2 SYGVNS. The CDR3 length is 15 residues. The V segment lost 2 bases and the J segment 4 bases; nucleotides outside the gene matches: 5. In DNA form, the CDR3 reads TGTGCCAGCAGTGAAGGCGGGAGGGCAGCAGAGACCCAGTACTTC. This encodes CASSEGGRAAETQYF.

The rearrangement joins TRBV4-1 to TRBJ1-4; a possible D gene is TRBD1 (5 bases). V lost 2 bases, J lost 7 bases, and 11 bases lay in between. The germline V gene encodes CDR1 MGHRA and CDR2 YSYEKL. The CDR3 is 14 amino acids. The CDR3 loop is CASSQIWGSEKLFF. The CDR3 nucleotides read TGCGCCAGCAGCCAAATCTGGGGCTCTGAAAAACTGTTTTTT.

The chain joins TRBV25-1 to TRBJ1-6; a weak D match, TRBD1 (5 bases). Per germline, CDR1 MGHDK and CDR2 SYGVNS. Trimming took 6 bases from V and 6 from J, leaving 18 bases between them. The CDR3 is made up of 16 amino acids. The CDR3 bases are TGTGCCAGCAGAGGAGACCGACAGTTCGGTAATTCACCCCTCCACTTT. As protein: CASRGDRQFGNSPLHF.

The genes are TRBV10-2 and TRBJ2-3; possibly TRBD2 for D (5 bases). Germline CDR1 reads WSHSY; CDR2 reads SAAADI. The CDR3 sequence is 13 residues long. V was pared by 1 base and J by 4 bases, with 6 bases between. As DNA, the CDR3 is TGCGCCAGCAGTGAGTACGGGGCAGATACGCAGTATTTT. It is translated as CASSEYGADTQYF.

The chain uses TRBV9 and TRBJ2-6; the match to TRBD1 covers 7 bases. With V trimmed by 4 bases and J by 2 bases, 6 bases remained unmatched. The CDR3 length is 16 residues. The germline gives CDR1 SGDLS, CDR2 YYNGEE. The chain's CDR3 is CASSTGDSPGANVLTF. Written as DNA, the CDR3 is TGTGCCAGCAGCACCGGGGACAGCCCTGGGGCCAACGTCCTGACTTTC.

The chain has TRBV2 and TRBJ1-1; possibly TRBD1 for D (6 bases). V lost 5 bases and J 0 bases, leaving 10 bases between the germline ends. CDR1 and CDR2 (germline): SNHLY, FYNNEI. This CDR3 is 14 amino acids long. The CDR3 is CASSITGLNTEAFF. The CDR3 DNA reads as TGTGCCAGCAGTATTACAGGGTTGAACACTGAAGCTTTCTTT. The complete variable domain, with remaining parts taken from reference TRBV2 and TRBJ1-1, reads EPEVTQTPSHQVTQMGQEVILRCVPISNHLYFYWYRQILGQKVEFLVSFYNNEISEKSEIFDDQFSVERPDGSNFTLKIRSTKLEDSAMYFCASSITGLNTEAFFGQGTRLTVV.

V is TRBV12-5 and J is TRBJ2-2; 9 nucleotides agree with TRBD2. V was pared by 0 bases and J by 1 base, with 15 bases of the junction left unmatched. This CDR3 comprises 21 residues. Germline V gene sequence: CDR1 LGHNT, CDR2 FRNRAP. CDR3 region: CASGLVSYRGSGSENTGELFF. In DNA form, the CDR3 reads TGTGCTAGTGGTTTGGTAAGCTACCGGGGTAGCGGGAGCGAGAACACCGGGGAGCTGTTTTTT.

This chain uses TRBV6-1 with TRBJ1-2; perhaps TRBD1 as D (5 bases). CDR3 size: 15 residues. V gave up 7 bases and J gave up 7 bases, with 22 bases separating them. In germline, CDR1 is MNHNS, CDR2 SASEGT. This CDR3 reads CASTQGSRVSSGYTF. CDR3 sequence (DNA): TGTGCCAGCACCCAAGGGTCCAGGGTTTCGTCTGGCTACACCTTC.

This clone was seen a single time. The CDR3 nucleotides read TGTGCCAGCAGCCAAGTTGGGGCCCAGTACTTC. Translation gives CASSQVGAQYF. V and J are TRBV4-2 and TRBJ2-4; a possible D gene is TRBD1 (5 bases). With 1 base removed from V and 13 bases from J, the gap between germline ends came to 8 bases. Germline CDR1 LGHNA, CDR2 YNFKEQ. The CDR3 consists of 11 residues.

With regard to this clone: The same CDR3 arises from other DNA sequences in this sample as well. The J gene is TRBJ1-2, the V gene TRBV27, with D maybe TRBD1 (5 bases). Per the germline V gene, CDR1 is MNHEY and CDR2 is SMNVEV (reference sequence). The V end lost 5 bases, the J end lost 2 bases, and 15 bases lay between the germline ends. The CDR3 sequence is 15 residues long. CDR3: CASSRGEGTNYGYTF. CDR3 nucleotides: TGTGCCAGCAGTCGGGGGGAGGGGACCAACTATGGCTACACCTTC.

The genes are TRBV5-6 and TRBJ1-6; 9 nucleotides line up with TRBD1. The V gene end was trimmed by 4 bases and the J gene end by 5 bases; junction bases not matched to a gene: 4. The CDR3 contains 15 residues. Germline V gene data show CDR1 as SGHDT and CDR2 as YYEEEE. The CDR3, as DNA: TGTGCCAGCAGCCCACAGGGGGCTAATAATTCACCCCTCCACTTT. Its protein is CASSPQGANNSPLHF.

The CDR3 protein is CASSISSGAYGYTF. For the CDR3, the DNA is TGTGCCAGTAGTATCTCATCAGGTGCTTATGGCTACACCTTC. The J gene is TRBJ1-2, the V gene TRBV19; D is unresolved. Per germline, CDR1 LNHDA and CDR2 SQIVND (reference sequence). The CDR3 runs to 14 residues. Trimming removed 3 bases from V and 5 bases from J, with 13 bases in between.

CDR3 sequence: CASSSQGRGTEAFF. In DNA, the CDR3 is TGTGCCAGCAGCTCACAGGGTCGGGGCACTGAAGCTTTCTTT. The V gene is TRBV11-2, the J gene TRBJ1-1; perhaps TRBD1 as D (6 bases). V lost 4 bases and J lost 4, with 13 bases in between. This CDR3 comprises 14 residues. Germline loops: CDR1 SGHAT, CDR2 FQNNGV.

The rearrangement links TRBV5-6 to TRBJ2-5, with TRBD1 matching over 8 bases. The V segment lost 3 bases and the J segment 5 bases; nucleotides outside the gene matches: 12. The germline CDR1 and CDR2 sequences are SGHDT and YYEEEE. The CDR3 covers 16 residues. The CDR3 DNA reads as TGTGCCAGCAGCTGGGAGACAGGGGCACTAGGGGAGACCCAGTACTTC. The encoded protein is CASSWETGALGETQYF.

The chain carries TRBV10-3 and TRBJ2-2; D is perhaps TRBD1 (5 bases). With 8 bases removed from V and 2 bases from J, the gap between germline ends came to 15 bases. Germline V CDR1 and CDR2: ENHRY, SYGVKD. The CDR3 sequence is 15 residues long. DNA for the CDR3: TGTGCCATCGGGGCAACCTCGGGCAACACCGGGGAGCTGTTTTTT. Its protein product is CAIGATSGNTGELFF.

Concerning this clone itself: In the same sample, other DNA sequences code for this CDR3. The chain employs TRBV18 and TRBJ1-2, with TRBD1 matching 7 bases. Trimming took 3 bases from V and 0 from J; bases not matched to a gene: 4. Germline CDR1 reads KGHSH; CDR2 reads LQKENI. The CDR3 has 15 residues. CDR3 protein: CASSPGTEPNYGYTF. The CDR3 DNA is TGTGCCAGCTCACCCGGGACAGAGCCTAACTATGGCTACACCTTC. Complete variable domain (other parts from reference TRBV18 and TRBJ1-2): NAGVMQNPRHLVRRRGQEARLRCSPMKGHSHVYWYRQLPEEGLKFMVYLQKENIIDESGMPKERFSAEFPKEGPSILRIQQVVRGDSAAYFCASSPGTEPNYGYTFGSGTRLTVV.

The DNA of the CDR3 is TGTGCCAGCAGTTACGGCGAAGGGGCATACACCATATATTTT. Translating it yields CASSYGEGAYTIYF. The chain has TRBV6-5 and TRBJ1-3, with a tentative D call TRBD1 (5 bases). From germline, CDR1 is MNHEY and CDR2 SVGAGI. Trimming cost V 2 bases and J 8 bases, with 13 bases left between them. CDR3 length: 14 residues.

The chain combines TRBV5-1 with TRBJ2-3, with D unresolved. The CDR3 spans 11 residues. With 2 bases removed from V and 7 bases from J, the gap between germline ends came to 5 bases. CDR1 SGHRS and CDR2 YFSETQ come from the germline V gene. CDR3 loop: CASSLGNTQYF. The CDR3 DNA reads TGCGCCAGCAGCTTAGGGAATACGCAGTATTTT.